Listed below are T cell receptor beta chains from one sample, sequenced in a study of CD8+ T cells in alopecia areata. Assay used: immunoSEQ multiplex PCR; TCRdb lists only in-frame clones, some missing. The repertoire has about 160,000 clones, less than 70% of them found once; the top ten carry about 0.94%. The sample here was CD4+ T cells sorted from blood, taken at week 4, from a patient treated with tofacitinib. Receptors originate from a human donor with alopecia areata. CDR3s include the opening cysteine and the closing phenylalanine or tryptophan. A D gene is named only where the DNA matches it firmly. Clone size is not always given. Where it is, it says once, few, many or a class for expanded clones.

D gene,clone size,J gene,V gene,CDR3 protein,CDR3 DNA
-,-,TRBJ1-3,TRBV30,CARASGNGNTIYF,TGTGCCAGGGCGTCGGGCAACGGAAACACCATATATTTT
-,once,TRBJ1-2,TRBV29-1,CSVGAAGDGNTF,TGCAGCGTTGGAGCGGCGGGGGACGGTAACACCTTC
-,-,TRBJ1-1,TRBV11-2,CASSFSHTEAFF,TGTGCCAGCAGCTTCAGCCACACTGAAGCTTTCTTT
-,-,TRBJ2-2,TRBV29-1,CSVGLRGDTGELFF,TGCAGCGTTGGTTTGAGGGGAGACACCGGGGAGCTGTTTTTT
-,few,TRBJ1-2,TRBV19,CASTLPPYGYTF,TGTGCCAGTACCCTGCCCCCCTATGGCTACACCTTC
-,-,TRBJ2-3,TRBV30,CAWSEGIHTQYF,TGTGCCTGGAGTGAGGGAATCCATACGCAGTATTTT
-,few,TRBJ2-5,TRBV29-1,CSVGFSGETQYF,TGCAGCGTTGGGTTTAGTGGGGAGACCCAGTACTTC
-,once,TRBJ2-5,TRBV9,CASSVGTRGGETQYF,TGTGCCAGCAGCGTAGGGACCCGGGGAGGAGAGACCCAGTACTTC
-,-,TRBJ2-7,TRBV4-1,CASSLGLFYEQYF,TGCGCCAGCAGCCTCGGATTGTTCTACGAGCAGTACTTC
-,-,TRBJ2-3,TRBV10-2,CASARGYTQYF,TGCGCCAGCGCGAGGGGGTATACGCAGTATTTT
TRBD1,-,TRBJ2-3,TRBV30,CAWSVGTGPSTDTQYF,TGTGCCTGGAGTGTAGGGACAGGCCCTAGCACAGATACGCAGTATTTT
TRBD2,few,TRBJ2-7,TRBV6-5,CASSYFTSGGAHEQYF,TGTGCCAGCAGTTACTTCACTAGCGGGGGGGCCCACGAGCAGTACTTC
-,-,TRBJ2-3,TRBV4-1,CASSQDWGGARGDTQYF,TGCGCCAGCAGCCAAGATTGGGGGGGGGCCCGTGGAGATACGCAGTATTTT
-,-,TRBJ2-5,TRBV6-5,CASSYGTSEGETQYF,TGTGCCAGCAGTTACGGGACTTCAGAGGGAGAGACCCAGTACTTC
-,-,TRBJ2-7,TRBV5-1,CASSPDGISSYEQYF,TGCGCCAGCAGCCCCGACGGAATAAGCTCCTACGAGCAGTACTTC
TRBD1,-,TRBJ2-7,TRBV6-5,CASRRTGPYEQYF,TGTGCCAGCCGCCGGACAGGACCCTACGAGCAGTACTTC
-,-,TRBJ2-1,TRBV9,CASSLNTGYNEQFF,TGTGCCAGCAGCCTAAACACAGGGTACAATGAGCAGTTCTTC
-,-,TRBJ2-5,TRBV29-1,CSGRAPAETQYF,TGCAGCGGTAGAGCCCCAGCAGAGACCCAGTACTTC
TRBD2,-,TRBJ2-5,TRBV5-1,CASSRGLAGDNQETQYF,TGCGCCAGCAGCCGGGGACTAGCGGGGGACAACCAAGAGACCCAGTACTTC
-,-,TRBJ1-5,TRBV29-1,CSVQGADQPQHF,TGCAGCGTTCAGGGAGCCGATCAGCCCCAGCATTTT
-,-,TRBJ2-6,TRBV12-5,CASGLAGPGANVLTF,TGTGCTAGTGGTTTGGCAGGGCCTGGGGCCAACGTCCTGACTTTC
-,-,TRBJ2-5,TRBV29-1,CSARDTTQETQYF,TGCAGCGCCCGCGACACAACCCAAGAGACCCAGTACTTC
-,-,TRBJ1-5,TRBV4-1,CASSQGRGGNQPQHF,TGCGCCAGCAGCCAAGGGCGCGGGGGCAATCAGCCCCAGCATTTT
-,-,TRBJ2-5,TRBV18,CASSPQAGQETQYF,TGTGCCAGCTCACCACAGGCCGGTCAAGAGACCCAGTACTTC
-,-,TRBJ1-3,TRBV1,CTSSQPKRQAGNTIYF,TGCACCAGCAGCCAACCTAAACGACAGGCTGGAAACACCATATATTTT
-,-,TRBJ1-2,TRBV30,CAWSPSYGYTF,TGTGCCTGGAGCCCGAGTTATGGCTACACCTTC
TRBD1,-,TRBJ1-5,TRBV30,CAWSRGTGDQPQHF,TGTGCCTGGAGCCGTGGGACAGGGGATCAGCCCCAGCATTTT
-,-,TRBJ1-2,TRBV30,CAWIKGLSYGYTF,TGTGCCTGGATAAAGGGGTTGAGCTATGGCTACACCTTC
-,-,TRBJ1-1,TRBV30,CAWSVWNRNTEAFF,TGTGCCTGGAGTGTCTGGAACAGGAACACTGAAGCTTTCTTT
TRBD1,-,TRBJ2-1,TRBV30,CAWSRAGGLWEQFF,TGTGCCTGGAGTAGGGCAGGGGGCTTATGGGAGCAGTTCTTC
TRBD1,-,TRBJ1-1,TRBV29-1,CSVVRLDRGEAFF,TGCAGCGTTGTTCGTCTCGACAGGGGTGAAGCTTTCTTT
-,-,TRBJ2-1,TRBV29-1,CSVGALQFF,TGCAGCGTTGGGGCACTTCAGTTCTTC
TRBD1,-,TRBJ1-6,TRBV7-9,CASSRSGQGNSPLHF,TGTGCCAGCAGTCGTTCGGGACAGGGGAATTCACCCCTCCACTTT
TRBD1,few,TRBJ2-5,TRBV5-4,CASSLEGTGKETQYF,TGTGCCAGCAGCTTGGAAGGGACAGGGAAAGAGACCCAGTACTTC
-,few,TRBJ2-2,TRBV29-1,CSVVGARDGELFF,TGCAGCGTTGTCGGGGCAAGGGACGGGGAGCTGTTTTTT
-,-,TRBJ1-5,TRBV30,CAWSYSNQPQHF,TGTGCCTGGAGTTATAGCAATCAGCCCCAGCATTTT
-,-,TRBJ2-3,TRBV6-5,CASSYGTEHTDTQYF,TGTGCCAGCAGTTACGGTACAGAACACACAGATACGCAGTATTTT
-,once,TRBJ1-6,TRBV30,CAWTKIKDSPLHF,TGTGCCTGGACCAAGATTAAGGATTCACCCCTCCACTTT
-,-,TRBJ2-3,TRBV5-1,CASSLGLDSGTQYF,TGCGCCAGCAGCTTGGGACTAGATAGCGGTACGCAGTATTTT
-,once,TRBJ1-5,TRBV30,CAWSPGPFQPQHF,TGTGCCTGGAGCCCGGGACCCTTTCAGCCCCAGCATTTT
TRBD2,-,TRBJ2-3,TRBV4-1,CASSQGPSGGPSTDTQYF,TGCGCCAGCAGCCAAGGGCCTAGCGGGGGCCCTAGCACAGATACGCAGTATTTT
TRBD1,-,TRBJ2-5,TRBV5-4,CASSLDRDRQETQYF,TGTGCCAGCAGCTTGGATCGGGACAGACAAGAGACCCAGTACTTC
-,-,TRBJ1-4,TRBV5-1,CASSLDVSAGEKLFF,TGCGCCAGCAGCTTGGATGTGTCGGCCGGTGAAAAACTGTTTTTT
-,-,TRBJ2-1,TRBV5-1,CASSLGQTYNEQFF,TGCGCCAGCAGCTTGGGACAGACCTACAATGAGCAGTTCTTC
-,-,TRBJ1-2,TRBV29-1,CSVGSGADYGYTF,TGCAGCGTTGGGTCTGGGGCGGACTATGGCTACACCTTC
TRBD1,-,TRBJ1-1,TRBV27,CASSLYGQGAAFF,TGTGCCAGCAGTTTATATGGGCAGGGGGCGGCTTTCTTT
-,few,TRBJ2-3,TRBV11-1,CASSLLRGTNTDTQYF,TGTGCCAGCAGCTTACTACGGGGGACGAACACAGATACGCAGTATTTT
TRBD1,-,TRBJ2-7,TRBV29-1,CSGNTGGDEQYF,TGCAGCGGCAACACAGGGGGCGACGAGCAGTACTTC
-,-,TRBJ1-5,TRBV12-5,CASGLVLGEGGQPQHF,TGTGCTAGTGGTTTGGTACTAGGTGAGGGGGGCCAGCCCCAGCATTTT
TRBD1,once,TRBJ1-2,TRBV6-5,CASSYIRQQGVYGYTF,TGTGCCAGCAGTTATATTAGGCAACAGGGGGTTTATGGCTACACCTTC
TRBD1,-,TRBJ1-2,TRBV6-6,CATAGTDHETHGYTF,TGTGCCACGGCCGGGACAGACCACGAGACCCATGGCTACACCTTC